This TCR beta chain was retrieved from a study of breast tumors, draining lymph nodes, adjacent tissues. Points from the study as a whole: Tumor T cell lymph node origin was a supported hypothesis, not proven. Tumor and nontumor repertoires were significantly more similar in luminal-like than in basal-like breast cancer. The data were judged consistent with most tumor T cells coming from lymph node and expanding in tumor. Tumors had less TCR diversity than lymph nodes, more than nontumor tissue.

Germline loops: CDR1 SGHTA, CDR2 FQGNSA. This CDR3 has 14 residues. Between the trimmed V and J ends, which lost 5 bases and 4 bases, there was a span of 13 bases. TCRdb re-analysed the multiplex PCR reads in MiXCR, keeping a single row per CDR3 protein. The profile shows about 35,000 distinct CDR3 sequences, roughly 36% of them singletons. This clonotype is judged medium-sized. The antigen is not known. The source material was breast tumor tissue. The V call is TRBV7-2, the J call TRBJ2-3; D is perhaps TRBD1 (5 bases). This receptor was taken from a female donor with breast cancer. Some clones in this sample may be carry-over from other donors' samples. CDR3 DNA sequence: TGTGCCAGCAGCGGGTTCTGGGGCGCAGATACGCAGTATTTT. It codes for CASSGFWGADTQYF. Full variable domain (remainder filled in from reference TRBV7-2 and TRBJ2-3): GAGVSQSPSNKVTEKGKDVELRCDPISGHTALYWYRQSLGQGLEFLIYFQGNSAPDKSGLPSDRFSAERTGGSVSTLTIQRTQQEDSAVYLCASSGFWGADTQYFGPGTRLTVL.